This section outlines one T cell receptor (beta chain) sequence together with its context. The target antigen is unknown. These data are taken from a study of CD4 T cells in relation to SARS-CoV-2 and coronaviruses. At the level of the study: Crossreactive spike epitopes shared across donors were mapped to their HLA restriction.

Sequencing was performed with immunoSEQ multiplex PCR; in TCRdb, only in-frame clones are kept and a portion is missing. The sample includes about 65,000 clones, about nine tenths seen only once; the top ten take more than 1.5%. Broader study findings: No donor gave both pre-pandemic and post-infection samples.

The CDR3 consists of 14 residues. Per the germline V gene, CDR1 is SGHNT and CDR2 is YYREEE (reference sequence). Between the trimmed V and J ends, which lost 4 bases and 2 bases, there was a span of 12 bases. The unexposed donors gave CD4+ T cells in about 2010-2018, prior to COVID-19. Naive and memory CD4+ T cells were separated from cryopreserved PBMCs. This sequence joins TRBV5-4 and TRBJ1-1, with a tentative D call TRBD1 (5 bases). The sequencing sample was made of memory CD4+ T cells from PBMCs. This TCR derives from a human donor in good health. In DNA, the CDR3 is TGTGCCAGCAGCCGTCAGACAGCCAACACTGAAGCTTTCTTT. This encodes CASSRQTANTEAFF.